The 11 T cell receptor beta chains presented below share a single source sample, sequenced in a study of blood T cell repertoires in COVID-19. TCRdb's copy holds only in-frame clones and misses some; the assay was immunoSEQ multiplex PCR. The sample carries approximately 300,000 clones, roughly nine tenths recorded once. Sequencing was done on a sample of PBMCs or T cells enriched from blood (not recorded which). All receptors come from a woman in her thirties who had recovered from COVID-19.

The V gene is TRBV6-5, the J gene TRBJ2-1; 7 positions match TRBD1. In germline, CDR1 is MNHEY, CDR2 SVGAGI. V shed 4 bases, J shed 9 bases, and the junction held 9 bases outside the gene matches. There are 14 residues in the CDR3. CDR3 amino acids: CASSFTGADGEQFF. The CDR3 nucleotides are TGTGCCAGCAGTTTCACAGGGGCGGACGGTGAGCAGTTCTTC.

This clone was seen a single time. The chain carries TRBV6-5 and TRBJ2-6; D call uncertain. Germline V gives CDR1 MNHEY, CDR2 SVGAGI. The CDR3 contains 16 residues. V lost 2 bases, J lost 3 bases, and 11 bases lay in between. The CDR3: CASSYERTRGANVLTF. In nucleotides, the CDR3 is TGTGCCAGCAGTTACGAAAGAACACGTGGGGCCAACGTCCTGACTTTC.

The chain couples TRBV6-5 to TRBJ2-1; D is uncertain. Trimming removed 7 bases at V and 0 bases at J, with 10 bases between. The CDR3 length is 14 residues. Germline V gives CDR1 MNHEY, CDR2 SVGAGI. In DNA, the CDR3 is TGTGCCAGCAAGCTGAGGTTCTCCTACAATGAGCAGTTCTTC. This sequence encodes CASKLRFSYNEQFF.

The genes are TRBV27 and TRBJ1-1; 8 bases fit TRBD1. Germline CDR1 reads MNHEY; CDR2 reads SMNVEV (reference sequence). Unmatched junction bases numbered 5, after V lost 7 bases and J lost 1 base. There are 14 residues in the CDR3. This chain's CDR3 is CASNAGTGNTEAFF. The CDR3 DNA reads as TGTGCCAGCAACGCCGGGACAGGGAACACTGAAGCTTTCTTT.

The rearrangement joins TRBV13 to TRBJ1-1; 8 bases fit TRBD1. The CDR3 is 14 residues long. The J segment lost 5 bases and the V segment lost 0 bases, leaving 2 bases of the junction unmatched. The V gene's germline CDR1 is PRHDT and CDR2 FYEKMQ (reference sequence). The CDR3: CASSLGTGVTEAFF. The DNA for the CDR3 is TGTGCCAGCAGCTTAGGGACAGGGGTAACTGAAGCTTTCTTT.

V is TRBV10-3 and J is TRBJ2-5; TRBD2 matches 12 bases. The V gene's germline CDR1 is ENHRY and CDR2 SYGVKD. The trim removed 7 bases at V and 3 bases at J, leaving 6 bases unmatched. The CDR3 runs 15 residues. CDR3 DNA: TGTGCCATCAACGAACTAGCGGGGGGAAAAGAGACCCAGTACTTC. This sequence encodes CAINELAGGKETQYF.

The chain uses TRBV6-5 and TRBJ1-2, with D maybe TRBD1 (6 bases). CDR3 length: 13 amino acids. V lost 7 bases and J 4 bases, leaving 13 bases between the germline ends. The V gene's germline CDR1 is MNHEY and CDR2 SVGAGI. The CDR3 region is CASTGGHSYGYTF. The CDR3 DNA sequence: TGTGCCAGCACCGGGGGGCACTCCTATGGCTACACCTTC.

The chain couples TRBV29-1 to TRBJ1-1, with 8 bases matching TRBD1. The CDR3 has 15 amino acids. Trimming cost V 4 bases and J 1 base; bases outside gene matches: 8. CDR1 is SQVTM and CDR2 is ANQGSEA in the germline V gene. The CDR3 nucleotides are TGCAGCGTTGTCGCCAGGGGGCCCAAGAACACTGAAGCTTTCTTT. Its translation: CSVVARGPKNTEAFF.

The chain uses TRBV6-5 and TRBJ1-6; 9 bases match TRBD1. The V segment lost 6 bases and the J segment 7 bases; nucleotides outside the gene matches: 1. CDR1 is MNHEY, CDR2 SVGAGI, per germline. The CDR3 spans 13 residues. The CDR3 nucleotides are TGTGCCAGCAGCGGGACAGGGAATTCACCCCTCCACTTT. This sequence encodes CASSGTGNSPLHF.

The chain joins TRBV11-2 to TRBJ2-5; D remains ambiguous. The CDR3 runs 14 residues. Germline V gene sequence: CDR1 SGHAT, CDR2 FQNNGV. V was pared by 5 bases and J by 2 bases, with 12 bases between. This CDR3 reads CASSIRQTQETQYF. In nucleotides, the CDR3 is TGTGCCAGCAGCATACGGCAGACACAAGAGACCCAGTACTTC.

This chain joins TRBV10-3 and TRBJ1-6; D not certain. The germline V gene has CDR1 ENHRY and CDR2 SYGVKD. The CDR3 has 14 amino acids. V was pared by 2 bases and J by 3 bases, with 5 bases between. CDR3 amino acids: CAISEDSYNSPLHF. The CDR3 DNA is TGTGCCATCAGTGAGGATAGCTATAATTCACCCCTCCACTTT.